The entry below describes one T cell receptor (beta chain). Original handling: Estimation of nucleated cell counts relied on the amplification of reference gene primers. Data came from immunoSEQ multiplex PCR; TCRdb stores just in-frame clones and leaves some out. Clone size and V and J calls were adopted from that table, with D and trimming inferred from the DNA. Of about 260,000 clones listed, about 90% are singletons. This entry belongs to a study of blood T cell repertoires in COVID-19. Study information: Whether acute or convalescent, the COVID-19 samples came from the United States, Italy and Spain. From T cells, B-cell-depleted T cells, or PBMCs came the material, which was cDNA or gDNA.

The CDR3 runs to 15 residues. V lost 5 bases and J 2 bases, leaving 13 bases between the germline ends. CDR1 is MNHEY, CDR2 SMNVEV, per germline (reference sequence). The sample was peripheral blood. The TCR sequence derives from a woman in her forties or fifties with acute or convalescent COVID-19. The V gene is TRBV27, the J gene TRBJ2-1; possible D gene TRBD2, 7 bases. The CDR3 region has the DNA TGTGCCAGCAGTCGGGCGGGGGCCGCCTACAATGAGCAGTTCTTC. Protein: CASSRAGAAYNEQFF.